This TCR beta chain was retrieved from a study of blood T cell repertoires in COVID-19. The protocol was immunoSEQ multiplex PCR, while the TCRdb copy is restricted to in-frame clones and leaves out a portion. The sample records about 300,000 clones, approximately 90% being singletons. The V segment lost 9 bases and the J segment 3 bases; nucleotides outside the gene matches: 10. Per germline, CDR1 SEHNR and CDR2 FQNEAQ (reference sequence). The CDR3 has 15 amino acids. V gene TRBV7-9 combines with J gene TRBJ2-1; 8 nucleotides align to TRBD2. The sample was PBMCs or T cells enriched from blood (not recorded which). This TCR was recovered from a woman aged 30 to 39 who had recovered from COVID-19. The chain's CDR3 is CASTGLTSGYNEQFF. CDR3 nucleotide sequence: TGTGCCAGTACGGGACTCACTAGCGGCTACAATGAGCAGTTCTTC. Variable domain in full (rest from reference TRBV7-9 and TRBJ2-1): DTGVSQNPRHKITKRGQNVTFRCDPISEHNRLYWYRQTLGQGPEFLTYFQNEAQLEKSRLLSDRFSAERPKGSFSTLEIQRTEQGDSAMYLCASTGLTSGYNEQFFGPGTRLTVL.